The clone carrying this T cell receptor (beta chain) was picked up one time. The data were obtained in a study of blood T cell repertoires in COVID-19. Study-wide background: COVID-19 samples from acute and convalescent phases originated in the United States, Italy and Spain. From T cells, B-cell-depleted T cells, or PBMCs came the material, which was cDNA or gDNA.

Authors' data handling: Quantification of nucleated cells was approximated via reference gene primer amplification. Here immunoSEQ multiplex PCR was the method, and the copy in TCRdb shows in-frame clones only, minus some. The DNA was the basis for D and trimming; V, J and clone size are from that table. The sample includes about 110,000 clones, 75% to 95% of them seen just once. Germline V gives CDR1 MNHNS, CDR2 SASEGT. This CDR3 has 16 amino acids. The V gene end was trimmed by 1 base and the J gene end by 0 bases; junction bases not matched to a gene: 2. This rearrangement joins TRBV6-1 to TRBJ2-3; TRBD2 matches 9 bases. This receptor was identified in a woman in her thirties with acute or convalescent COVID-19. Sequenced input: peripheral blood. The chain's CDR3 is CASSEVTSGSTDTQYF. In DNA, the CDR3 is TGTGCCAGCAGTGAAGTGACTAGCGGTAGCACAGATACGCAGTATTTT.